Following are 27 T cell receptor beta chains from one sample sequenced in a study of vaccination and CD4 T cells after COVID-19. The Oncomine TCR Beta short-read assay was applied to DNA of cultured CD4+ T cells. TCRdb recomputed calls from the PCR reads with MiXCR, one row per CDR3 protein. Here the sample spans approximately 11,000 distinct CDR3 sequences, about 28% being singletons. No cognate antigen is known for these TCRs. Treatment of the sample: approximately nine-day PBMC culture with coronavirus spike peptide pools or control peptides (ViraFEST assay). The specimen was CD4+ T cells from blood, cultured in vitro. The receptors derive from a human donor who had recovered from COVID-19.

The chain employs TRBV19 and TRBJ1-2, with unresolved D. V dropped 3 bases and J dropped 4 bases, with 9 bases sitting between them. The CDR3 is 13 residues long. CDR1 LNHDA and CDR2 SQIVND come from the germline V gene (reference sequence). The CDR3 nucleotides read TGTGCCAGTAGTATGGGAACTTCCTATGGCTACACCTTC. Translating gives CASSMGTSYGYTF. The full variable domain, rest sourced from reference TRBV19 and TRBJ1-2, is DGGITQSPKYLFRKEGQNVTLSCEQNLNHDAMYWYRQDPGQGLRLIYYSQIVNDFQKGDIAEGYSVSREKKESFPLTVTSAQKNPTAFYLCASSMGTSYGYTFGSGTRLTVV.

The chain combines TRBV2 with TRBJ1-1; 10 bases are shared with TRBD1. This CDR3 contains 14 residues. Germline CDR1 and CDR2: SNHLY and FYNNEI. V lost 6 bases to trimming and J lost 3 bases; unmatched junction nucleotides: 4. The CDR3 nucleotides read TGTGCCAGCAGCCGACAGGGGGCGGACACTGAAGCTTTCTTT. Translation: CASSRQGADTEAFF.

This CDR3 is CASSYSASGVFEQYF. The CDR3 DNA is TGTGCCAGCAGTTACTCGGCTAGCGGGGTTTTCGAGCAGTACTTC. The chain is built from TRBV6-2 or TRBV6-3 and TRBJ2-7, with 9 bases identical to TRBD2. J gave up 6 bases and V 0 bases, and 6 bases lay outside the gene matches. The germline V gene encodes CDR1 MNHEY and CDR2 SVGEGT. The CDR3 sequence is 15 residues long.

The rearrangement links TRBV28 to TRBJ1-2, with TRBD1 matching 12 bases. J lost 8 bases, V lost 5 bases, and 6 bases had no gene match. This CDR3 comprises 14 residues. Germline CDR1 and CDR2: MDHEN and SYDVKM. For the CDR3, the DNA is TGTGCCAGCAGTGTGGGACAGGGGGCGGCCGGCTACACCTTC. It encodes CASSVGQGAAGYTF.

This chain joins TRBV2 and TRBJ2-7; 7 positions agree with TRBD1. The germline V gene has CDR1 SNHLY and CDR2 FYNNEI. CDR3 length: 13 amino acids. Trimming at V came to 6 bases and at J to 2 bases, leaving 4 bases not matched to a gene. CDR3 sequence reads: CASSRDRTYEQYF. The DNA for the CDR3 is TGTGCCAGCAGCCGGGACAGAACCTACGAGCAGTACTTC. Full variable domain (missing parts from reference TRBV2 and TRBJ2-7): EPEVTQTPSHQVTQMGQEVILRCVPISNHLYFYWYRQILGQKVEFLVSFYNNEISEKSEIFDDQFSVERPDGSNFTLKIRSTKLEDSAMYFCASSRDRTYEQYFGPGTRLTVT.

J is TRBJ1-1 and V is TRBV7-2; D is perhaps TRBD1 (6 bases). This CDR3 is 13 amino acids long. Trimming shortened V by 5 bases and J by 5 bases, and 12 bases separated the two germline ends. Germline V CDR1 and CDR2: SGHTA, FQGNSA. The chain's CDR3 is CASSKDSGTEAFF. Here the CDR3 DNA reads TGTGCCAGCAGCAAGGACAGCGGAACTGAAGCTTTCTTT.

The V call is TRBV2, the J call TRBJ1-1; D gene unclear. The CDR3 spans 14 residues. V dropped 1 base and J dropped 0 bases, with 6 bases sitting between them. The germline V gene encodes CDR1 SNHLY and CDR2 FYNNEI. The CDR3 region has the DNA TGTGCCAGCAGTGAAGGCCTCATGAACACTGAAGCTTTCTTT. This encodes CASSEGLMNTEAFF.

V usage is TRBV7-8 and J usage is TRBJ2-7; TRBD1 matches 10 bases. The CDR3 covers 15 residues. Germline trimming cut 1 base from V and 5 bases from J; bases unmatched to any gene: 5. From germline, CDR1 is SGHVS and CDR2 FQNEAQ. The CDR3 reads CASSLGDRGTHEQYF. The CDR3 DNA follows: TGTGCCAGCAGCTTAGGGGACAGGGGAACCCACGAGCAGTACTTC.

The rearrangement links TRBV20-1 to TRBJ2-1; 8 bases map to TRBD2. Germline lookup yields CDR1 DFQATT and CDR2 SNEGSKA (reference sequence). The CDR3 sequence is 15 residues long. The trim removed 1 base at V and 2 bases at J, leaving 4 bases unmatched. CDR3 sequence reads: CSARGPGGPYNEQFF. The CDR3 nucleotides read TGCAGTGCTAGAGGGCCGGGGGGGCCCTACAATGAGCAGTTCTTC.

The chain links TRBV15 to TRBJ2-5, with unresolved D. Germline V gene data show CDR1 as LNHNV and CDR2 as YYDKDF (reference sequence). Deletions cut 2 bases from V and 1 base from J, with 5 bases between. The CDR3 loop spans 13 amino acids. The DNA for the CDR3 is TGTGCCACCAGCAGATCCCCCCAAGAGACCCAGTACTTC. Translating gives CATSRSPQETQYF.

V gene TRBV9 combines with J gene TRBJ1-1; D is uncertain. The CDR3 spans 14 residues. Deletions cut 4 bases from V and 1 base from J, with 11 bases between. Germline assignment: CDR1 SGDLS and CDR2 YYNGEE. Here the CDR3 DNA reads TGTGCCAGCAGCCTAACGAACAAGAACACTGAAGCTTTCTTT. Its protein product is CASSLTNKNTEAFF.

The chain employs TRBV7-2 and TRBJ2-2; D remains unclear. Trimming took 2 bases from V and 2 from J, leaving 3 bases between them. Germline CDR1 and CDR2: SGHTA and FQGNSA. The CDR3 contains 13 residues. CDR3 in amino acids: CASSLINTGELFF. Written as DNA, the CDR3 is TGTGCCAGCAGCTTAATAAACACCGGGGAGCTGTTTTTT.

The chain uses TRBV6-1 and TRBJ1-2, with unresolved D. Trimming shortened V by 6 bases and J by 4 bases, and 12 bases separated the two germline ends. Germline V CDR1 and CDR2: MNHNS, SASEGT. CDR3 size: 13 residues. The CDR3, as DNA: TGTGCCAGCAGCCCGAGGGAATCCTATGGCTACACCTTC. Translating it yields CASSPRESYGYTF.

The CDR3 reads CASTVKGASTLHF. As DNA, the CDR3 is TGTGCCAGCACCGTTAAAGGGGCTAGCACCCTCCACTTT. The chain recombines TRBV7-2 with TRBJ1-6; D may be TRBD1 (5 bases). Trimming left V 7 bases short and J 14 bases short, with 18 bases between. Germline CDR1 SGHTA, CDR2 FQGNSA. This CDR3 spans 13 amino acids. Based on the CDR3 plus reference TRBV7-2 and TRBJ1-6, the full variable domain is GAGVSQSPSNKVTEKGKDVELRCDPISGHTALYWYRQSLGQGLEFLIYFQGNSAPDKSGLPSDRFSAERTGGSVSTLTIQRTQQEDSAVYLCASTVKGASTLHFGNGTRLTVT.

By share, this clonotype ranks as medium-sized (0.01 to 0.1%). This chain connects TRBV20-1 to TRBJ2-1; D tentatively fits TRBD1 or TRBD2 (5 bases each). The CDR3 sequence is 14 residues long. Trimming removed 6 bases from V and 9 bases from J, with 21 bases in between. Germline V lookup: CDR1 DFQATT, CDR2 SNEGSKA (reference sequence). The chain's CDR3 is CSAYALVRGTEQFF. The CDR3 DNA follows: TGCAGTGCGTATGCTCTGGTCCGGGGCACTGAGCAGTTCTTC.

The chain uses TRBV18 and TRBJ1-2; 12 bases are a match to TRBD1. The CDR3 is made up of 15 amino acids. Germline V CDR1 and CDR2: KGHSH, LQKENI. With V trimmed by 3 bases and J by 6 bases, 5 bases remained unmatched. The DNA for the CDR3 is TGTGCCAGCTCACCTCCGGGACAGGGGGCTGATGGCTACACCTTC. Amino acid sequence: CASSPPGQGADGYTF.

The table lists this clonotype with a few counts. The CDR3 loop reads CASRRAGLSSYEQYF. CDR3 bases: TGTGCCAGCAGGAGGGCCGGGTTGAGCTCCTACGAGCAGTACTTC. The V gene is TRBV6-1, the J gene TRBJ2-7, with D tentatively TRBD2 (5 bases). Germline V CDR1 and CDR2: MNHNS, SASEGT. The CDR3 extends over 15 amino acids. Trimming removed 6 bases from V and 0 bases from J, with 15 bases in between.

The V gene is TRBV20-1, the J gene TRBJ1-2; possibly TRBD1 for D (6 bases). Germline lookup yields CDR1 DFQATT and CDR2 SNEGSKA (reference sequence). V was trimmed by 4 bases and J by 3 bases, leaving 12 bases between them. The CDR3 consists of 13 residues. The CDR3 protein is CSAIGQNYYGYTF. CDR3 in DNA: TGCAGTGCTATAGGACAGAATTACTATGGCTACACCTTC.

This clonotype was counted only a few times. Here the CDR3 DNA reads TGTGCCAGCAGCTTAGAGGGGCGAGGGATCTCTGGCTACACCTTC. This sequence encodes CASSLEGRGISGYTF. The V gene is TRBV7-2, the J gene TRBJ1-2; possible D gene TRBD1, 5 bases. Trimming took 1 base from V and 7 from J, leaving 16 bases between them. CDR3 length equals 15 residues. The germline CDR1 and CDR2 sequences are SGHTA and FQGNSA.

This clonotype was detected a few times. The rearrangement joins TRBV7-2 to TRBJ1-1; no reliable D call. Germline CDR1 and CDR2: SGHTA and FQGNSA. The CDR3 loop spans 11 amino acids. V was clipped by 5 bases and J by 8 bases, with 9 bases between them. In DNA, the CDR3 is TGTGCCAGCAGCCTGAGGCAGGAAGCTTTCTTT. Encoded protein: CASSLRQEAFF.

CDR3 region: CASSQSPVTVPQETQYF. The CDR3 nucleotides are TGCGCCAGCAGTCAATCCCCCGTGACTGTGCCCCAAGAGACCCAGTACTTC. The chain has TRBV23-1 and TRBJ2-5; no firm D call. TRBV23-1 carries the ORF label, with uncertain function. Trimming shortened V by 0 bases and J by 1 base, and 15 bases separated the two germline ends. The CDR3 has 17 amino acids.

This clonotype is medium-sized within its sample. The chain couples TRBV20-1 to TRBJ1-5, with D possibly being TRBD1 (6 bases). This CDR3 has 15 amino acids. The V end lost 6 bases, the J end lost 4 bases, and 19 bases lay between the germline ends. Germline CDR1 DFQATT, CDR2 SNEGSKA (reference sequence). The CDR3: CSAIRWDGQNQPQHF. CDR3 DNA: TGCAGTGCAATCCGTTGGGACGGACAGAATCAGCCCCAGCATTTT.

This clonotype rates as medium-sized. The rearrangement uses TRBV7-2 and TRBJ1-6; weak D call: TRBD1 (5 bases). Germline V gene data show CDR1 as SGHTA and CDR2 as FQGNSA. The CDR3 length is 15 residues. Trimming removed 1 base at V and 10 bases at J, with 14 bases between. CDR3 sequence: CASSLGGAGNSPLHF. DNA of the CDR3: TGTGCCAGCAGCTTAGGAGGGGCGGGGAACTCACCCCTCCACTTT. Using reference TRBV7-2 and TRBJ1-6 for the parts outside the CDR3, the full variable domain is GAGVSQSPSNKVTEKGKDVELRCDPISGHTALYWYRQSLGQGLEFLIYFQGNSAPDKSGLPSDRFSAERTGGSVSTLTIQRTQQEDSAVYLCASSLGGAGNSPLHFGNGTRLTVT.

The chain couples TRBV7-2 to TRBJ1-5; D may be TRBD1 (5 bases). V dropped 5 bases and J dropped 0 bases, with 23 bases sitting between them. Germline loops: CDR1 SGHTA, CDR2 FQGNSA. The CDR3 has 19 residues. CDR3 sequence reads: CASSRLTSGVANSNQPQHF. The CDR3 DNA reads TGTGCCAGCAGCCGTCTCACATCGGGGGTGGCGAATAGCAATCAGCCCCAGCATTTT. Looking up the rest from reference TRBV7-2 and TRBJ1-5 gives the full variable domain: GAGVSQSPSNKVTEKGKDVELRCDPISGHTALYWYRQSLGQGLEFLIYFQGNSAPDKSGLPSDRFSAERTGGSVSTLTIQRTQQEDSAVYLCASSRLTSGVANSNQPQHFGDGTRLSIL.

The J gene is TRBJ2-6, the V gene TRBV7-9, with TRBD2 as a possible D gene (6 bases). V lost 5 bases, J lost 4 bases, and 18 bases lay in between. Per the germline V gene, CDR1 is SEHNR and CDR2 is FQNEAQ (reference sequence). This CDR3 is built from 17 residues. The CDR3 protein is CASSPRPGTSGANVLTF. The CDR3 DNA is TGTGCCAGCAGCCCACGACCCGGGACTTCGGGGGCCAACGTCCTGACTTTC.

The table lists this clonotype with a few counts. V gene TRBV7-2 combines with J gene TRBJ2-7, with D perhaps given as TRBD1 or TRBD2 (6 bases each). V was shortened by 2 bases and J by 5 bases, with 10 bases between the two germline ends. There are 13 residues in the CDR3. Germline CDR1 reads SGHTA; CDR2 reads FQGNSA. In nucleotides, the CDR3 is TGTGCCAGCAGCTTAAGGGGGGCCGACGAGCAGTACTTC. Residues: CASSLRGADEQYF.

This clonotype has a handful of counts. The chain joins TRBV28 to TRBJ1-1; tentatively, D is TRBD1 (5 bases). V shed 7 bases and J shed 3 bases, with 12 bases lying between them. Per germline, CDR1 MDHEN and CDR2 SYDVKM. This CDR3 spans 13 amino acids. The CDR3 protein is CASNQGSYTEAFF. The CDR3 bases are TGTGCCAGCAATCAGGGTTCGTACACTGAAGCTTTCTTT.